What follows is one T cell receptor beta chain and its context. Its cognate antigen is unknown. The source of the sample is a study of beta chain features in type 1 diabetes. Whole-study findings and limits: A greater similarity of naive, central memory and Treg TCRB repertoires was seen among patients than among healthy donors. All four CD4+ subsets from Type 1 diabetes patients carried moderately but significantly shorter TCRB CDR3s.

The study reverse transcribed the entire isolated RNA, so it sequenced expressed TCRB transcripts. Measured with immunoSEQ multiplex PCR; TCRdb has only the in-frame clones, and not every one. Here the sample spans under 800,000 clones, around 15% being singletons. Germline V gene data show CDR1 as MDHEN and CDR2 as SYDVKM. V trimming: 5 bases; J trimming: 7 bases; junction bases outside the gene matches: 14. The CDR3 is 15 amino acids. Input material: naive CD4+ T cells from blood. This sequence was found in a man aged 18 to 30 in good health. V is TRBV28 and J is TRBJ2-7, with 7 nucleotides matching TRBD1. The CDR3 DNA reads TGTGCCAGCAGTGCGCCAGGGGGTCTCAGGGGTGAGCAGTACTTC. It encodes CASSAPGGLRGEQYF. The complete variable domain, with remaining parts taken from reference TRBV28 and TRBJ2-7, reads DVKVTQSSRYLVKRTGEKVFLECVQDMDHENMFWYRQDPGLGLRLIYFSYDVKMKEKGDIPEGYSVSREKKERFSLILESASTNQTSMYLCASSAPGGLRGEQYFGPGTRLTVT.